This T cell receptor (beta chain) was obtained from a study of blood T cell repertoires in COVID-19. At the level of the study: Spain, Italy and the United States supplied samples that represented acute and convalescent COVID-19.

V lost 1 base to trimming and J lost 2 bases, with 15 bases between them. This CDR3 is 16 amino acids long. Germline CDR1 and CDR2: SGHTA and FQGNSA. The data were produced by immunoSEQ multiplex PCR, yet TCRdb's version contains in-frame clones alone and is incomplete. Of 300,000 to 400,000 clones detected, roughly 87% appear once; the ten largest clones hold roughly a tenth. Patients in Seattle were enrolled during active infection, then followed longitudinally. This clone was counted only a few times. Sequenced material: peripheral blood. This receptor was identified in a man aged 25 to 45 with COVID-19, enrolled during active disease. The chain couples TRBV7-2 to TRBJ2-7, with a tentative D call TRBD1 (6 bases). CDR3 nucleotides: TGTGCCAGCAGCTTAGTCCCACAGGGTAGGGCCTACGAGCAGTACTTC. It translates to CASSLVPQGRAYEQYF.